Each of the 3 T cell receptor beta chains below was sequenced from the same sample in a study of cytomegalovirus exposure and HLA in healthy donors. The PCR ran on 60 Vbeta and 13 Jbeta primers. The method was immunoSEQ multiplex PCR; TCRdb's version includes in-frame clones alone and lacks a portion of them. The sample yields 40,000 to 45,000 clones, approximately 77% seen once. Sequencing was carried out using PBMCs. These receptors came from a man younger than 45 in good health and CMV-seronegative.

The CDR3, as DNA: TGTGCCAGCAGCCCGGGTCACAGGGGTGAATCCGGTACGCAGTATTTT. Protein sequence: CASSPGHRGESGTQYF. The genes are TRBV7-8 and TRBJ2-3; 7 bases are shared with TRBD1. Germline loops: CDR1 SGHVS, CDR2 FQNEAQ. CDR3 length: 16 residues. V trimming: 5 bases; J trimming: 8 bases; junction bases outside the gene matches: 16.

This chain joins TRBV11-2 and TRBJ2-7; D perhaps matches TRBD1 (6 bases). CDR1 SGHAT and CDR2 FQNNGV come from the germline V gene. This CDR3 has 13 residues. V lost 6 bases and J lost 3, with 12 bases in between. CDR3 coding DNA: TGTGCCAGCAGTTCCGGACAGTACTACGAGCAGTACTTC. Its translation is CASSSGQYYEQYF. Full variable domain (rest looked up from reference TRBV11-2 and TRBJ2-7): EAGVAQSPRYKIIEKRQSVAFWCNPISGHATLYWYQQILGQGPKLLIQFQNNGVVDDSQLPKDRFSAERLKGVDSTLKIQPAKLEDSAVYLCASSSGQYYEQYFGPGTRLTVT.

The gene calls are TRBV18 and TRBJ2-7; 15 bases match TRBD2. The germline V gene has CDR1 KGHSH and CDR2 LQKENI. Trimming at V came to 0 bases and at J to 5 bases, leaving 11 bases not matched to a gene. The CDR3 runs 19 residues. The CDR3: CASSPPGLAGGIRRDEQYF. In DNA form, the CDR3 reads TGTGCCAGCTCACCACCGGGACTAGCGGGAGGAATCAGACGCGACGAGCAGTACTTC. The complete variable domain, with remaining parts taken from reference TRBV18 and TRBJ2-7, reads NAGVMQNPRHLVRRRGQEARLRCSPMKGHSHVYWYRQLPEEGLKFMVYLQKENIIDESGMPKERFSAEFPKEGPSILRIQQVVRGDSAAYFCASSPPGLAGGIRRDEQYFGPGTRLTVT.